These 31 T cell receptor beta chains were all obtained from the same sample, sequenced in a study of cytomegalovirus exposure and HLA in healthy donors. Vbeta (60) and Jbeta (13) primers were used in the PCR. Here immunoSEQ multiplex PCR was the method, and the copy in TCRdb shows in-frame clones only, minus some. This table holds fewer than 200,000 clones, approximately 80% found once. Sequencing was done on a sample of PBMCs. The receptors come from a man aged 18 to 29 in good health and CMV-seropositive.

The chain has TRBV27 and TRBJ2-2; 10 nucleotides align to TRBD2. The trim removed 1 base at V and 5 bases at J, leaving 1 base unmatched. The CDR3 runs to 15 residues. Germline V gives CDR1 MNHEY, CDR2 SMNVEV (reference sequence). The DNA of the CDR3 is TGTGCCAGCAGTTTATGGGGACTAGCGACCGGGGAGCTGTTTTTT. Protein sequence: CASSLWGLATGELFF.

This clone was observed a single time. V usage is TRBV29-1 and J usage is TRBJ2-1; 9 bases match TRBD2. Trimming removed 5 bases from V and 9 bases from J; junction bases left unmatched: 11. Germline CDR1 reads SQVTM; CDR2 reads ANQGSEA. This CDR3 has 14 amino acids. CDR3 sequence (DNA): TGCAGCGTTCAAGGCCAGCGGGGGGCCTTTGAGCAGTTCTTC. It encodes CSVQGQRGAFEQFF.

The chain carries TRBV25-1 and TRBJ2-3; D may be TRBD1 (6 bases). The CDR3 has 15 residues. The V gene lost 3 bases and the J gene lost 0 bases, with 10 bases spanning the gap. Germline lookup yields CDR1 MGHDK and CDR2 SYGVNS. As DNA, the CDR3 is TGTGCCAGCAGTGATACTGGGGGCAGCACAGATACGCAGTATTTT. Residues: CASSDTGGSTDTQYF.

The V call is TRBV5-6, the J call TRBJ1-5; a possible D gene is TRBD1 (5 bases). Germline values: CDR1 SGHDT, CDR2 YYEEEE. The V and J ends lost 0 bases and 1 base respectively, with 5 bases between them. The CDR3 loop spans 14 amino acids. CDR3 residues: CASSLGQSNQPQHF. The DNA of the CDR3 is TGTGCCAGCAGCTTGGGACAGAGCAATCAGCCCCAGCATTTT.

This chain connects TRBV7-9 to TRBJ1-2; 8 bases align to TRBD1. CDR1 and CDR2 from the germline V gene are SEHNR and FQNEAQ (reference sequence). V shed 5 bases, J shed 10 bases, and the junction held 12 bases outside the gene matches. The CDR3 extends over 14 amino acids. The CDR3 DNA reads as TGTGCCAGCAGCCGTCCGGGACAGGCAGGCGTCTACACCTTC. Encoded protein: CASSRPGQAGVYTF.

In its sample, this clone was seen once. The chain couples TRBV9 to TRBJ2-2, with TRBD1 as a possible D gene (6 bases). V was clipped by 4 bases and J by 4 bases, with 14 bases between them. Germline CDR1 is SGDLS and CDR2 is YYNGEE. This CDR3 region has 15 residues. The CDR3 nucleotides are TGTGCCAGCAGCAAGGGTGGGGGCCTCACCGGGGAGCTGTTTTTT. Its protein product is CASSKGGGLTGELFF.

The genes are TRBV7-6 and TRBJ1-1; 8 nucleotides align to TRBD1. CDR1 is SGHVS, CDR2 FNYEAQ, per germline. This CDR3 comprises 16 residues. Trimming at V came to 7 bases and at J to 5 bases, leaving 15 bases not matched to a gene. The CDR3 nucleotides are TGTGCCAGCACCCCCGACTGGACAGGGTTGGGAACTGAAGCTTTCTTT. This translates into CASTPDWTGLGTEAFF.

The chain is built from TRBV5-4 and TRBJ1-6, with unresolved D. The CDR3 is 15 residues long. Deletions cut 3 bases from V and 7 bases from J, with 14 bases between. Germline values: CDR1 SGHNT, CDR2 YYREEE (reference sequence). CDR3 nucleotide sequence: TGTGCCAGCAGCTGGAAGCGGGGTTCGAATTCACCCCTCCACTTT. Its protein is CASSWKRGSNSPLHF.

The chain recombines TRBV6-5 with TRBJ2-3, with a weak D call TRBD2 (5 bases). Germline CDR1 and CDR2: MNHEY and SVGAGI. The CDR3 extends over 14 amino acids. Trimming shortened V by 2 bases and J by 6 bases, and 12 bases separated the two germline ends. This CDR3 is CASSYDRGLDTQYF. CDR3 sequence (DNA): TGTGCCAGCAGTTACGATCGCGGGTTGGATACGCAGTATTTT.

The chain has TRBV9 and TRBJ1-4; D is undetermined. The CDR3 is 15 residues long. Germline CDR1 SGDLS, CDR2 YYNGEE. V was trimmed by 1 base and J by 4 bases, leaving 11 bases between them. CDR3 protein: CASSVQDTINEKLFF. In DNA form, the CDR3 reads TGTGCCAGCAGCGTACAAGACACGATTAATGAAAAACTGTTTTTT.

The chain has TRBV25-1 and TRBJ2-7, with D perhaps matching TRBD2 (5 bases). Trimming cost V 2 bases and J 0 bases, with 8 bases left between them. Germline assignment: CDR1 MGHDK and CDR2 SYGVNS. This CDR3 region has 14 residues. CDR3 nucleotide sequence: TGTGCCAGCAGTGAAGACGGGAACTCCTACGAGCAGTACTTC. Amino acid sequence: CASSEDGNSYEQYF.

The chain combines TRBV19 with TRBJ1-2, with unresolved D. V was trimmed by 7 bases and J by 0 bases, leaving 12 bases between them. Germline-derived CDR1 and CDR2 are LNHDA and SQIVND (reference sequence). This CDR3 region has 14 residues. The CDR3 DNA reads as TGTGCCAGTATCCCTCGTGGAGCTAACTATGGCTACACCTTC. Its translation: CASIPRGANYGYTF.

In this sample, this clone turned up once. This chain joins TRBV9 and TRBJ2-3; 13 bases map to TRBD2. Losses at the gene ends were 3 bases for V and 0 bases for J; bases not matched to a gene: 7. Germline V gene lookup returns CDR1 SGDLS and CDR2 YYNGEE. CDR3 size: 18 residues. The CDR3 protein is CASSGGLAGSSSTDTQYF. CDR3 nucleotide sequence: TGTGCCAGCAGCGGGGGACTAGCGGGATCCTCTAGCACAGATACGCAGTATTTT. Complete variable domain (other parts from reference TRBV9 and TRBJ2-3): DSGVTQTPKHLITATGQRVTLRCSPRSGDLSVYWYQQSLDQGLQFLIQYYNGEERAKGNILERFSAQQFPDLHSELNLSSLELGDSALYFCASSGGLAGSSSTDTQYFGPGTRLTVL.

The rearrangement links TRBV7-2 to TRBJ2-7; the D gene is possibly TRBD2 (6 bases). Deletions cut 5 bases from V and 3 bases from J, with 14 bases between. The CDR3 totals 14 residues. Germline CDR1 is SGHTA and CDR2 is FQGNSA. The CDR3 bases are TGTGCCAGCAGCCCCGGGACTGTTGACTACGAGCAGTACTTC. Its protein product is CASSPGTVDYEQYF.

As to this clone: This same CDR3 is encoded by further DNA sequences in the sample. This chain links TRBV5-1 with TRBJ2-7; TRBD1 is a possible D gene (5 bases). From germline, CDR1 is SGHRS and CDR2 YFSETQ. Trimming left V 0 bases short and J 2 bases short, with 6 bases between. This CDR3 is 13 amino acids long. CDR3 in DNA: TGCGCCAGCAGCTTGGACAGGACCTACGAGCAGTACTTC. Protein sequence: CASSLDRTYEQYF.

The chain employs TRBV10-3 and TRBJ1-2; D may be TRBD1 (6 bases). V lost 4 bases, J lost 5 bases, and 14 bases lay in between. Germline values: CDR1 ENHRY, CDR2 SYGVKD. The length of the CDR3 is 14 residues. The CDR3 sequence: CAISASGHYYGYTF. The CDR3, as DNA: TGTGCCATCAGTGCGTCGGGACACTATTATGGCTACACCTTC.

In DNA form, the CDR3 reads TGTGCCAGCAGTTCGCCCTCCTTCAGGGGCTCTAGCGCTTTCTTT. It encodes CASSSPSFRGSSAFF. The V and J genes are TRBV28 and TRBJ1-1, with TRBD1 as a possible D gene (6 bases). Per germline, CDR1 MDHEN and CDR2 SYDVKM. This CDR3 is built from 15 residues. V was clipped by 4 bases and J by 11 bases, with 23 bases between them.

The chain carries TRBV11-2 and TRBJ2-3, with D unresolved. This CDR3 is 12 amino acids long. The V end lost 1 base, the J end lost 12 bases, and 11 bases lay between the germline ends. Germline V gives CDR1 SGHAT, CDR2 FQNNGV. CDR3 residues: CASSLVSQRQYF. In DNA, the CDR3 is TGTGCCAGCAGCTTAGTTTCCCAGCGCCAGTATTTT. Filled out from reference TRBV11-2 and TRBJ2-3, the complete variable domain reads EAGVAQSPRYKIIEKRQSVAFWCNPISGHATLYWYQQILGQGPKLLIQFQNNGVVDDSQLPKDRFSAERLKGVDSTLKIQPAKLEDSAVYLCASSLVSQRQYFGPGTRLTVL.

The genes are TRBV4-1 and TRBJ2-5; TRBD2 matches at 7 bases. The CDR3 consists of 15 residues. Unmatched junction bases numbered 11, after V lost 5 bases and J lost 5 bases. Germline lookup yields CDR1 MGHRA and CDR2 YSYEKL. The CDR3 spells CASSSLAGVAETQYF. The DNA of the CDR3 is TGCGCCAGCAGCTCCCTGGCGGGAGTGGCTGAGACCCAGTACTTC.

This clone showed up just a few times. The chain has TRBV6-5 and TRBJ1-6; weak D call: TRBD1 (5 bases). Germline V lookup: CDR1 MNHEY, CDR2 SVGAGI. The V end was cut by 1 base, the J end by 10 bases, with 11 bases between. This CDR3 comprises 14 residues. In DNA, the CDR3 is TGTGCCAGCAGTTACTTGGCAGGGCGATCACCCCTCCACTTT. It encodes CASSYLAGRSPLHF.

The chain recombines TRBV5-1 with TRBJ2-7; TRBD1 aligns across 9 bases. CDR3 size: 16 residues. Germline CDR1 is SGHRS and CDR2 is YFSETQ. V trimming: 0 bases; J trimming: 5 bases; junction bases outside the gene matches: 9. Here the CDR3 DNA reads TGCGCCAGCAGCTTGGCCGGGACAGGGACCTTTAACGAGCAGTACTTC. As protein: CASSLAGTGTFNEQYF.

This chain joins TRBV15 and TRBJ1-2; a possible D gene is TRBD1 (5 bases). The V gene lost 1 base and the J gene lost 4 bases, with 10 bases spanning the gap. Germline V gene data show CDR1 as LNHNV and CDR2 as YYDKDF (reference sequence). This CDR3 is built from 14 residues. CDR3 in amino acids: CATSRGTQGYGYTF. The CDR3 DNA reads as TGTGCCACCAGCAGAGGAACCCAGGGCTATGGCTACACCTTC.

The chain recombines TRBV10-3 with TRBJ1-3; D remains ambiguous. Trimming shortened V by 6 bases and J by 3 bases, and 18 bases separated the two germline ends. The CDR3 loop spans 16 amino acids. Germline V gene data show CDR1 as ENHRY and CDR2 as SYGVKD. The CDR3 reads CAISATMTRLGNTIYF. The CDR3 DNA is TGTGCCATCAGCGCCACGATGACGCGACTTGGAAACACCATATATTTT.

This clone was detected once. The chain is built from TRBV4-3 and TRBJ2-3, with 9 bases lining up with TRBD1. The V gene's germline CDR1 is LGHNA and CDR2 YSLEER. This CDR3 is 16 amino acids long. With V trimmed by 4 bases and J by 7 bases, 12 bases remained unmatched. The CDR3 loop is CASSRSTGQGRNTQYF. The CDR3 DNA is TGCGCCAGCAGCCGTTCAACTGGACAGGGGCGGAATACGCAGTATTTT.

CDR3 protein: CASILASNEKLFF. In DNA form, the CDR3 reads TGTGCCAGCATACTTGCGTCTAATGAAAAACTGTTTTTT. The V gene is TRBV6-6, the J gene TRBJ1-4; D is undetermined. The CDR3 extends over 13 amino acids. Germline values: CDR1 MNHNY, CDR2 SVGAGI (reference sequence). Trimming cost V 7 bases and J 3 bases, with 9 bases left between them.

This clone was picked up one time. The chain couples TRBV27 to TRBJ2-1; D is undetermined. Between the trimmed V and J ends, which lost 3 bases and 3 bases, there was a span of 9 bases. This CDR3 region has 14 residues. Looked up from germline, CDR1 is MNHEY and CDR2 is SMNVEV (reference sequence). Here the CDR3 reads CASSFGSLYNEQFF. The CDR3 DNA reads TGTGCCAGCAGTTTCGGTAGCCTCTACAATGAGCAGTTCTTC.

The chain links TRBV11-2 to TRBJ1-5, with 9 positions matching TRBD1. V lost 1 base, J lost 6 bases, and 4 bases stayed unmatched. There are 15 residues in the CDR3. Germline CDR1 and CDR2: SGHAT and FQNNGV. CDR3 nucleotide sequence: TGTGCCAGCAGCTTAGGGGACAGGGTCACTCAGCCCCAGCATTTT. As protein: CASSLGDRVTQPQHF.

This chain joins TRBV4-2 and TRBJ2-2; D is perhaps TRBD1 (6 bases). V was trimmed by 4 bases and J by 5 bases, leaving 11 bases between them. The germline CDR1 and CDR2 sequences are LGHNA and YNFKEQ. The CDR3 is 14 residues long. CDR3 in DNA: TGTGCCAGCAGCCCGTGGACAGAGACCGGGGAGCTGTTTTTT. It encodes CASSPWTETGELFF.

CDR3 sequence: CASSERVDSGNTIYF. CDR3 sequence (DNA): TGCGCCAGCAGCGAACGGGTGGACTCTGGAAACACCATATATTTT. This chain joins TRBV5-1 and TRBJ1-3; unclear D gene. This CDR3 is built from 15 residues. Trimming removed 4 bases from V and 0 bases from J, with 11 bases in between. Germline CDR1 reads SGHRS; CDR2 reads YFSETQ.

V and J are TRBV6-5 and TRBJ1-2, with TRBD1 as a possible D gene (6 bases). Germline V gene data show CDR1 as MNHEY and CDR2 as SVGAGI. Trimming pared 0 bases from V and 0 bases from J, leaving 11 bases between. The CDR3 has 16 residues. The CDR3 is CASSYSQGPSNYGYTF. In nucleotides, the CDR3 is TGTGCCAGCAGTTACTCACAGGGTCCCTCTAACTATGGCTACACCTTC.

The chain recombines TRBV2 with TRBJ1-1; TRBD1 aligns across 7 bases. The CDR3 spans 16 residues. Trimming removed 2 bases from V and 1 base from J; junction bases left unmatched: 7. Germline CDR1 and CDR2: SNHLY and FYNNEI. The CDR3 coding sequence is TGTGCCAGCAGTGAAAGTCCGGACAGGCGGAACACTGAAGCTTTCTTT. Translation: CASSESPDRRNTEAFF. Full variable domain (missing parts from reference TRBV2 and TRBJ1-1): EPEVTQTPSHQVTQMGQEVILRCVPISNHLYFYWYRQILGQKVEFLVSFYNNEISEKSEIFDDQFSVERPDGSNFTLKIRSTKLEDSAMYFCASSESPDRRNTEAFFGQGTRLTVV.